This T cell receptor beta chain was captured by sequencing in a study of T cell responses to AZD1222 COVID-19 vaccine. General observations from the study: Spike regions recognized by vaccine-associated CD4 TCRs spanned the protein, led by 160-218 and 743-854. There were mostly white British donors and more females than males, and clonal diversity was possibly underestimated. Spike-specific TCR breadth and depth grew following two AZD1222 doses. Baseline serology detected seropositivity in only a handful of AZD1222 recipients.

Method: immunoSEQ multiplex PCR; TCRdb's copy keeps in-frame clones and lacks some. In the table there are 150,000 to 200,000 clones, about 90% of which are singletons. About this clone: As yet, its antigen is unknown.

Germline values: CDR1 SGHDT, CDR2 YYEEEE. V was cut by 3 bases and J by 1 base, with 11 bases left in between. The CDR3 contains 14 residues. This clonotype originated in an adult who received the AZD1222 COVID-19 vaccine. V usage is TRBV5-6 and J usage is TRBJ2-7; D is perhaps TRBD2 (6 bases). The sample was peripheral blood, taken 28 days after the second AZD1222 dose. The chain's CDR3 is CASSSLRGSYEQYF. The CDR3 DNA follows: TGTGCCAGCAGCTCATTGCGGGGTTCCTACGAGCAGTACTTC. The complete variable domain, with remaining parts taken from reference TRBV5-6 and TRBJ2-7, reads DAGVTQSPTHLIKTRGQQVTLRCSPKSGHDTVSWYQQALGQGPQFIFQYYEEEERQRGNFPDRFSGHQFPNYSSELNVNALLLGDSALYLCASSSLRGSYEQYFGPGTRLTVT.